Each of the 18 T cell receptor beta chains below was sequenced from the same sample in a study of T cell responses to AZD1222 COVID-19 vaccine. Assay used: immunoSEQ multiplex PCR; TCRdb lists only in-frame clones, some missing. This table holds 150,000 to 250,000 clones, under 95% found once. Sequenced here: peripheral blood, sampled 28 days after the second AZD1222 dose. The receptors shown here come from an adult who received the AZD1222 COVID-19 vaccine.

The gene calls are TRBV7-9 and TRBJ1-2; possible D gene TRBD1, 5 bases. Germline V gives CDR1 SEHNR, CDR2 FQNEAQ (reference sequence). This CDR3 contains 15 residues. Between the trimmed V and J ends, which lost 1 base and 4 bases, there was a span of 13 bases. CDR3 DNA: TGTGCCAGCAGCTTAGGGGCCGGGGACGGCTATGGCTACACCTTC. It specifies CASSLGAGDGYGYTF.

CDR3 sequence (DNA): TGTGCCAGCAGCCCTCAGGGGGGCTACACCTTC. Translating it yields CASSPQGGYTF. V usage is TRBV7-9 and J usage is TRBJ1-2; weak D call: TRBD1 (6 bases). Deletions cut 5 bases from V and 8 bases from J, with 9 bases between. This CDR3 region has 11 residues. CDR1 is SEHNR, CDR2 FQNEAQ, per germline (reference sequence).

This rearrangement joins TRBV30 to TRBJ1-6, with TRBD1 matching over 10 bases. V trimming: 7 bases; J trimming: 10 bases; junction bases outside the gene matches: 19. CDR1 is GTSNPN, CDR2 SVGIG, per germline (reference sequence). The CDR3 contains 17 residues. The CDR3 spells CALNTGTGEPLGSPLHF. In DNA form, the CDR3 reads TGTGCCTTAAACACCGGGACAGGGGAACCCTTAGGGTCACCCCTCCACTTT.

J is TRBJ1-1 and V is TRBV3-1 (or the pseudogene TRBV3-2); D is unresolved. The V end was cut by 0 bases, the J end by 8 bases, with 10 bases between. Germline V gives CDR1 LGHDT, CDR2 YNNKEL (reference sequence). This CDR3 is built from 13 residues. DNA of the CDR3: TGTGCCAGCAGCCAAGATGGTCTCGTAGAAGCTTTCTTT. It yields the protein CASSQDGLVEAFF.

The genes are TRBV29-1 and TRBJ2-5; TRBD2 is a possible D gene (5 bases). Trimming took off 6 bases at V and 5 bases at J, with 16 bases between the two ends. This CDR3 is built from 13 residues. Germline CDR1 is SQVTM and CDR2 is ANQGSEA. CDR3 sequence (DNA): TGCAGCGTCCGCAAGAGGGAACGGGAGACCCAGTACTTC. Translation: CSVRKRERETQYF.

This clone was picked up a small number of times. This chain uses TRBV19 with TRBJ1-3; perhaps TRBD1 as D (6 bases). The CDR3 runs 16 residues. Germline V lookup: CDR1 LNHDA, CDR2 SQIVND (reference sequence). V gave up 4 bases and J gave up 0 bases, with 13 bases separating them. DNA for the CDR3: TGTGCCAGTAGTACTCTTCGGACAGTCTCTGGAAACACCATATATTTT. Translation: CASSTLRTVSGNTIYF.

The CDR3 nucleotides read TGTGCCAGCAGCCAACCGATGAACTATGGCTACACCTTC. Amino acid sequence: CASSQPMNYGYTF. The rearrangement joins TRBV3-1 (or the pseudogene TRBV3-2) to TRBJ1-2; D call uncertain. The CDR3 loop spans 13 amino acids. Trimming removed 2 bases from V and 2 bases from J, with 6 bases in between. Per the germline V gene, CDR1 is LGHDT and CDR2 is YNNKEL (reference sequence).

The chain is built from TRBV13 and TRBJ1-1; D remains unclear. Germline V lookup: CDR1 PRHDT, CDR2 FYEKMQ (reference sequence). The CDR3 contains 13 residues. The V gene lost 11 bases and the J gene lost 0 bases, with 13 bases spanning the gap. CDR3 residues: CAGRDAVNTEAFF. For the CDR3, the DNA is TGTGCCGGACGCGATGCCGTGAACACTGAAGCTTTCTTT.

This clone was seen just once. The chain has TRBV5-6 and TRBJ1-1; D gene unclear. This CDR3 region has 12 residues. The V gene's germline CDR1 is SGHDT and CDR2 YYEEEE. V was shortened by 4 bases and J by 6 bases, with 10 bases between the two germline ends. For the CDR3, the DNA is TGTGCCAGCAGCCTGATGAGGGCTGAAGCTTTCTTT. This codes for CASSLMRAEAFF.

CDR3 amino acids: CASGFTGATNEKLFF. The CDR3 bases are TGTGCTAGTGGTTTCACGGGTGCAACTAATGAAAAACTGTTTTTT. The chain has TRBV12-5 and TRBJ1-4; D is uncertain. Germline CDR1 is LGHNT and CDR2 is FRNRAP. The CDR3 is made up of 15 amino acids. V lost 3 bases, J lost 0 bases, and 8 bases lay in between.

The V gene is TRBV19, the J gene TRBJ2-1, with TRBD2 matching over 8 bases. The CDR3 is made up of 14 amino acids. Germline assignment: CDR1 LNHDA and CDR2 SQIVND (reference sequence). V lost 7 bases and J lost 5; bases outside the gene matches: 7. CDR3 loop: CASIPGAGDNEQFF. CDR3 DNA sequence: TGTGCCAGTATTCCGGGAGCGGGGGACAATGAGCAGTTCTTC.

This chain connects TRBV11-3 to TRBJ2-1; TRBD2 agrees at 7 bases. Germline trimming cut 1 base from V and 0 bases from J; bases unmatched to any gene: 12. The CDR3 is 19 amino acids. Germline V gene data show CDR1 as SGHNT and CDR2 as YENEEA. The CDR3 DNA is TGTGCCAGCAGCTTAGTCGGCCCGGGGGGTCAGAGCTCCTACAATGAGCAGTTCTTC. Amino acids: CASSLVGPGGQSSYNEQFF.

V usage is TRBV5-1 and J usage is TRBJ2-4, with D perhaps TRBD2 (5 bases). Germline assignment: CDR1 SGHRS and CDR2 YFSETQ. V was shortened by 4 bases and J by 0 bases, with 5 bases between the two germline ends. The CDR3 spans 13 residues. The CDR3 DNA sequence: TGCGCCAGCAGCGAGGGAGCCAAAAACATTCAGTACTTC. Its protein is CASSEGAKNIQYF.

The rearrangement uses TRBV29-1 and TRBJ1-2; D is undetermined. This CDR3 has 12 residues. Germline V gene lookup returns CDR1 SQVTM and CDR2 ANQGSEA. The germline V and J ends were trimmed by 7 bases and 4 bases, with 13 bases remaining between them. The chain's CDR3 is CSAYGPRYGYTF. As DNA, the CDR3 is TGCAGCGCCTACGGCCCCCGCTATGGCTACACCTTC.

CDR3 residues: CASSQTTTGNTIYF. CDR3 nucleotide sequence: TGTGCCAGCAGCCAAACGACGACAGGGAACACCATATATTTT. The J gene is TRBJ1-3, the V gene TRBV3-1 (or the pseudogene TRBV3-2), with 7 bases identical to TRBD1. V was pared by 2 bases and J by 7 bases, with 5 bases of the junction left unmatched. CDR3 length: 14 residues. Germline V lookup: CDR1 LGHDT, CDR2 YNNKEL (reference sequence).

As for this clone: Other DNA sequences in the same sample also yield this CDR3. The chain employs TRBV27 and TRBJ1-1; 7 bases are a match to TRBD1. Germline V gene data show CDR1 as MNHEY and CDR2 as SMNVEV (reference sequence). J gave up 0 bases and V 5 bases, and 3 bases lay outside the gene matches. This CDR3 is built from 14 residues. In DNA, the CDR3 is TGTGCCAGCAGTCGGACAGGTATGAACACTGAAGCTTTCTTT. It specifies CASSRTGMNTEAFF.

J is TRBJ1-5 and V is TRBV18; 11 bases are shared with TRBD1. Germline CDR1 KGHSH, CDR2 LQKENI. CDR3 length: 14 residues. After removal of 3 bases from V and 6 bases from J, the junction contained 1 base not matched to a gene. The CDR3 nucleotides are TGTGCCAGCTCACCGGACAGGGGGCCTCAGCCCCAGCATTTT. It specifies CASSPDRGPQPQHF.

This clone was found a few times. This rearrangement joins TRBV12-5 to TRBJ2-3; no clear D gene. Per the germline V gene, CDR1 is LGHNT and CDR2 is FRNRAP. The length of the CDR3 is 15 residues. The V and J ends lost 3 bases and 4 bases respectively, with 14 bases between them. CDR3 in DNA: TGTGCTAGTGGTTTACTCGTGGGGTCGGCAGATACGCAGTATTTT. Residues: CASGLLVGSADTQYF.